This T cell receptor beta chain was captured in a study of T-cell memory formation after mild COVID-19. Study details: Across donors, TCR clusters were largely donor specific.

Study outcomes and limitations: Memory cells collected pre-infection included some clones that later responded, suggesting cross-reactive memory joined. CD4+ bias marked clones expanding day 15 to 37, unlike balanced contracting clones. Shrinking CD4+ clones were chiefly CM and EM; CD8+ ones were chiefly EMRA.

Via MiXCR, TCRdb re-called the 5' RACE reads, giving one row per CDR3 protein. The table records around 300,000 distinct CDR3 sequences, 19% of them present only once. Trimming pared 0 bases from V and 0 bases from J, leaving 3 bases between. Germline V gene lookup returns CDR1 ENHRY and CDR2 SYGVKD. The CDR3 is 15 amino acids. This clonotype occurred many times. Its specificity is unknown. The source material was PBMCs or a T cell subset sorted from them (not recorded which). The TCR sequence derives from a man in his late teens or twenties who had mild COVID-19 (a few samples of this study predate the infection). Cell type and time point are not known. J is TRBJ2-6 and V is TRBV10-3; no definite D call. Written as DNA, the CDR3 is TGTGCCATCAGTGAGTCCAGCTCTGGGGCCAACGTCCTGACTTTC. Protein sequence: CAISESSSGANVLTF.